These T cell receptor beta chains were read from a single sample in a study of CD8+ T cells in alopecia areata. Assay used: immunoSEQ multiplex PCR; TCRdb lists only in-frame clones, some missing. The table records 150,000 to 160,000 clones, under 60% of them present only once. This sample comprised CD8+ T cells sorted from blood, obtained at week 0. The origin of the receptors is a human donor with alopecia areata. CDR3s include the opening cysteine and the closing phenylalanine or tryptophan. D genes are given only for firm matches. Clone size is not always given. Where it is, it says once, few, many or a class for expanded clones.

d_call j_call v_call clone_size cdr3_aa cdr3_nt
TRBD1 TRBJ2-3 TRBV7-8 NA CASSPRTGFGDTQYF TGTGCCAGCAGCCCCCGGACAGGGTTTGGAGATACGCAGTATTTT
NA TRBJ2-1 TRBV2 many CARQENEQFF TGTGCCAGGCAGGAGAATGAGCAGTTCTTC
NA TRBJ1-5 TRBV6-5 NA CASSYSAGQPQHF TGTGCCAGCAGTTACTCCGCTGGTCAGCCCCAGCATTTT
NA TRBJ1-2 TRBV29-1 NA CSVGGGDINYGYTF TGCAGCGTTGGAGGGGGGGACATCAACTATGGCTACACCTTC
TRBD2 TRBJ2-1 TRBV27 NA CASSLTPPLAGGYNEQFF TGTGCCAGCAGTTTAACCCCCCCACTAGCGGGGGGCTACAATGAGCAGTTCTTC
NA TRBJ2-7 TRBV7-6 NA CASSLSASYEQYF TGTGCCAGCAGCTTATCAGCTAGCTACGAGCAGTACTTC
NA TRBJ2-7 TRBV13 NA CASGQSYSYEQYF TGTGCCTCCGGACAGTCCTATTCCTACGAGCAGTACTTC
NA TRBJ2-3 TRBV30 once CAWSVDSTTDTQYF TGTGCCTGGAGTGTTGACAGTACGACAGATACGCAGTATTTT
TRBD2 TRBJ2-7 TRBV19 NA CASSRWASGPYEQYF TGTGCCAGTAGTAGGTGGGCTAGCGGCCCCTACGAGCAGTACTTC
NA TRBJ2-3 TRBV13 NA CASSFGLPTDTQYF TGTGCCAGCAGCTTCGGGTTACCCACAGATACGCAGTATTTT
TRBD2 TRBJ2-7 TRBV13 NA CASSLAGTSLEQYF TGTGCCAGCAGCTTAGCAGGGACTAGTTTGGAGCAGTACTTC
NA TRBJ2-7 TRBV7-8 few CASSLATARDEQYF TGTGCCAGCAGCTTAGCGACAGCACGGGACGAGCAGTACTTC
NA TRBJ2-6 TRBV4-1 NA CASSQETPGRSGANVLTF TGCGCCAGCAGCCAGGAGACACCGGGGAGATCTGGGGCCAACGTCCTGACTTTC
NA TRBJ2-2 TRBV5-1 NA CASSLSYIRGTTSGELFF TGCGCCAGCAGCTTGAGTTATATTCGGGGGACCACCTCCGGGGAGCTGTTTTTT
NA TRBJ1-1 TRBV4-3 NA CASSQDGGRDTEAFF TGCGCCAGCAGCCAAGACGGTGGCAGGGACACTGAAGCTTTCTTT
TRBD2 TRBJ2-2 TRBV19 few CASNKGLAAYTGELFF TGTGCCAGTAATAAAGGACTAGCGGCCTACACCGGGGAGCTGTTTTTT
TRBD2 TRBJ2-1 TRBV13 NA CASSLVAGGPQQFF TGTGCCAGCAGCTTAGTGGCGGGGGGGCCTCAGCAGTTCTTC
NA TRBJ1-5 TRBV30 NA CAWSPGDNSNQPQHF TGTGCCTGGAGTCCCGGGGACAACAGCAATCAGCCCCAGCATTTT
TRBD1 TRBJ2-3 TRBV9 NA CASSPKSQGVDTQYF TGTGCCAGCAGCCCCAAATCTCAGGGGGTAGATACGCAGTATTTT
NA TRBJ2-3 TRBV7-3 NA CASSLDMRTQYF TGTGCCAGCAGCTTGGACATGAGGACGCAGTATTTT
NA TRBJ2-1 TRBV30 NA CAWSVGQGNEQFF TGTGCCTGGAGTGTCGGGCAGGGGAATGAGCAGTTCTTC
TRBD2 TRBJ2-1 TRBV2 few CASSRTSGGSYNEQFF TGTGCCAGCAGTCGGACTAGCGGGGGCTCCTACAATGAGCAGTTCTTC
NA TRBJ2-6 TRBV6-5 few CASSYGGGANVLTF TGTGCCAGCAGTTACGGGGGTGGGGCCAACGTCCTGACTTTC
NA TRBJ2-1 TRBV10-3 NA CAISEVDRLNEQFF TGTGCCATCAGTGAGGTCGACAGATTAAATGAGCAGTTCTTC
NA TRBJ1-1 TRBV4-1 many CASSQKAGQNTEAFF TGCGCCAGCAGCCAAAAGGCAGGGCAGAACACTGAAGCTTTCTTT
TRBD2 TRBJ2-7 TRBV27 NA CASGLATYEQYF TGTGCCAGCGGACTAGCGACGTACGAGCAGTACTTC
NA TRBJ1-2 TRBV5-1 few CASRQDGNYGYTF TGCGCCAGCAGACAGGACGGCAACTATGGCTACACCTTC
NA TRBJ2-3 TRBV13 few CASSFATWDTQYF TGTGCCAGCAGCTTCGCAACGTGGGATACGCAGTATTTT
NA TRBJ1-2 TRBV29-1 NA CSVALTDGYGYTF TGCAGCGTAGCTTTGACAGATGGCTATGGCTACACCTTC
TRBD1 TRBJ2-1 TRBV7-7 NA CASSLGQGYGEQFF TGTGCCAGCAGCTTAGGACAGGGTTACGGTGAGCAGTTCTTC
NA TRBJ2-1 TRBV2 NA CASSGFTNNEQFF TGTGCCAGCAGTGGGTTCACCAACAATGAGCAGTTCTTC
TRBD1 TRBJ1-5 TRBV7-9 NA CASSLRDRGNQPQHF TGTGCCAGCAGCTTGCGGGACAGGGGCAATCAGCCCCAGCATTTT
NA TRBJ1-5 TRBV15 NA CATSRDDPGNQPQHF TGTGCCACCAGCAGAGACGACCCGGGCAATCAGCCCCAGCATTTT
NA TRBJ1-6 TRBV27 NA CASRGQSSYNSPLHF TGTGCCAGCAGAGGGCAGAGCTCCTATAATTCACCCCTCCACTTT
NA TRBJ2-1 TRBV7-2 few CASSLVSYNEQFF TGTGCCAGCAGCTTAGTGTCCTACAATGAGCAGTTCTTC
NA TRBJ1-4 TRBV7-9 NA CASRDRKNEKLFF TGTGCCAGCAGGGACAGAAAAAATGAAAAACTGTTTTTT
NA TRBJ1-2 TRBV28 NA CASSFRSAYGYTF TGTGCCAGCAGTTTTCGGTCAGCCTATGGCTACACCTTC
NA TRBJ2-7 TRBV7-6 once CASSTDPAYEQYF TGTGCCAGCTCTACGGATCCCGCCTACGAGCAGTACTTC
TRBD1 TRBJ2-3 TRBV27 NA CASRRQGSDIADTQYF TGTGCCAGCAGGAGACAGGGGTCTGATATAGCAGATACGCAGTATTTT
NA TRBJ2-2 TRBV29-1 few CSALGNTGELFF TGCAGCGCTCTAGGGAACACCGGGGAGCTGTTTTTT
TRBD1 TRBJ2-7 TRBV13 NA CAVGQGNYEQYF TGTGCAGTGGGACAGGGTAACTACGAGCAGTACTTC
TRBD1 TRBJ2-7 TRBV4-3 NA CASSQGGQSYEQYF TGCGCCAGCAGCCAAGGGGGACAGTCCTACGAGCAGTACTTC
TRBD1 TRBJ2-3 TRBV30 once CAWSADRQDTQYF TGTGCCTGGAGTGCGGACAGGCAGGATACGCAGTATTTT
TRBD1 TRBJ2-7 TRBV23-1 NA CASSHSFSPSKQGSHEQYF TGCGCCAGCAGTCACTCCTTTTCCCCCTCGAAACAGGGGAGCCACGAGCAGTACTTC
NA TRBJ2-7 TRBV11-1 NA CASSLGRSGEQYF TGTGCCAGCAGCTTAGGGAGGAGTGGCGAGCAGTACTTC
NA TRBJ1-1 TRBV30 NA CAWSRSGTEAFF TGTGCCTGGAGTAGAAGCGGGACTGAAGCTTTCTTT
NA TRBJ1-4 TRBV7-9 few CASSLGQTNEKLFF TGTGCCAGCAGCTTGGGGCAGACTAATGAAAAACTGTTTTTT
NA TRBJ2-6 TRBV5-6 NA CASGSGANVLTF TGTGCCAGCGGCTCTGGGGCCAACGTCCTGACTTTC
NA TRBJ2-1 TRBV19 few CASSITGGPYNEQFF TGTGCCAGTAGTATTACCGGGGGACCCTACAATGAGCAGTTCTTC
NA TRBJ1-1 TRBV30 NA CAWIRVNTEAFF TGTGCCTGGATAAGGGTTAACACTGAAGCTTTCTTT
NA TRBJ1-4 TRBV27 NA CASSLPGDYEKLFF TGTGCCAGCAGTTTGCCGGGAGATTATGAAAAACTGTTTTTT
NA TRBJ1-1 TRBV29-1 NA CSVEGGENTEAFF TGCAGCGTTGAAGGGGGTGAGAACACTGAAGCTTTCTTT
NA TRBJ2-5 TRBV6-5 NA CASSRTPGEGETQYF TGTGCCAGCAGTCGAACCCCAGGGGAGGGAGAGACCCAGTACTTC
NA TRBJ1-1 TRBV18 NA CASSPLRGEAFF TGTGCCAGCTCACCACTGAGGGGTGAAGCTTTCTTT
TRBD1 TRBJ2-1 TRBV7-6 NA CASSSRQGSDEQFF TGTGCCAGCAGCTCCAGACAGGGATCGGATGAGCAGTTCTTC